This T cell receptor (beta chain) was observed in a study of CD8 T cells in Susac syndrome. V trimming: 1 base; J trimming: 10 bases; junction bases outside the gene matches: 7. The length of the CDR3 is 15 residues. Germline lookup yields CDR1 LGHDT and CDR2 YNNKEL (reference sequence). RNA in amounts of roughly 0.5 to 1 ug was reverse transcribed with random hexamers. TCRdb ran MiXCR on the immunoSEQ multiplex PCR reads and lists one entry per CDR3 protein. The table has 150,000 to 200,000 distinct CDR3 sequences, roughly 92% seen once; the top ten hold 0.1%. This rearrangement joins TRBV3-1 to TRBJ2-5; 12 bases map to TRBD2. The sample comprised CD4+ T cells from PBMCs. This sequence was found in a human donor in good health. In DNA form, the CDR3 reads TGTGCCAGCAGCCAAGTGAAAACTAGCGGGGGGAACCAGTACTTC. The encoded protein is CASSQVKTSGGNQYF.